The 28 T cell receptor beta chains reported below all come from one sample, sequenced in a study of blood T cell repertoires in COVID-19. TCRdb's copy holds only in-frame clones and misses some; the assay was immunoSEQ multiplex PCR. The data contain under 300,000 clones, over 85% of them seen just once; the ten biggest clones take up more than 1.5%. Sequencing used PBMCs or T cells enriched from blood (not recorded which). Every receptor here comes from a woman aged 60 to 75 who had recovered from COVID-19.

Remarks on this clone: Other DNA sequences from this sample encode an identical CDR3 as well. This chain uses TRBV7-9 with TRBJ1-2; 7 bases match TRBD1. Trimming at V came to 3 bases and at J to 5 bases, leaving 3 bases not matched to a gene. Germline V CDR1 and CDR2: SEHNR, FQNEAQ (reference sequence). CDR3 size: 13 residues. The CDR3 is CASSFRDSYGYTF. The CDR3 DNA reads TGTGCCAGCAGCTTTCGGGACAGTTATGGCTACACCTTC. Complete variable domain (other parts from reference TRBV7-9 and TRBJ1-2): DTGVSQNPRHKITKRGQNVTFRCDPISEHNRLYWYRQTLGQGPEFLTYFQNEAQLEKSRLLSDRFSAERPKGSFSTLEIQRTEQGDSAMYLCASSFRDSYGYTFGSGTRLTVV.

The chain carries TRBV14 and TRBJ1-1; D not certain. The CDR3 length is 13 residues. Germline V gene sequence: CDR1 SGHDN, CDR2 FVKESK. The V gene lost 4 bases and the J gene lost 2 bases, with 8 bases spanning the gap. The chain's CDR3 is CASSLGLNTEAFF. CDR3 nucleotide sequence: TGTGCCAGCAGCCTCGGACTCAACACTGAAGCTTTCTTT.

This chain connects TRBV6-5 to TRBJ1-6, with 11 bases that match TRBD1. The CDR3 length is 14 residues. Germline values: CDR1 MNHEY, CDR2 SVGAGI. V lost 6 bases and J lost 6; bases outside the gene matches: 1. CDR3 nucleotides: TGTGCCAGCAGGGGACAGGGGGGTAATTCACCCCTCCACTTT. This translates into CASRGQGGNSPLHF.

CDR3 loop: CASDGGNEQFF. The CDR3 bases are TGTGCCAGCGATGGGGGGAATGAGCAGTTCTTC. The V gene is TRBV7-8, the J gene TRBJ2-1, with D maybe TRBD2 (6 bases). V was cut by 8 bases and J by 7 bases, with 9 bases left in between. Germline CDR1 and CDR2: SGHVS and FQNEAQ. The CDR3 loop spans 11 amino acids.

The chain recombines TRBV2 with TRBJ1-3; D might be TRBD1 (5 bases). V dropped 11 bases and J dropped 4 bases, with 12 bases sitting between them. The length of the CDR3 is 12 residues. Germline V lookup: CDR1 SNHLY, CDR2 FYNNEI. CDR3 amino acids: CAGGTSGNTIYF. The CDR3 DNA is TGTGCCGGCGGGACTTCAGGAAACACCATATATTTT.

This chain uses TRBV10-1 with TRBJ2-5, with 15 bases identical to TRBD2. Germline V gene data show CDR1 as WNHNN and CDR2 as SYGVQD (reference sequence). This CDR3 contains 17 residues. V lost 10 bases and J lost 4; bases outside the gene matches: 13. The CDR3 sequence: CATAGLAGGPSRETQYF. The DNA of the CDR3 is TGCGCCACCGCCGGACTAGCGGGAGGGCCGTCTCGAGAGACCCAGTACTTC.

The gene calls are TRBV6-2 or TRBV6-3 and TRBJ1-2, with 9 bases fitting TRBD1. V trimming: 2 bases; J trimming: 3 bases; junction bases outside the gene matches: 4. The CDR3 runs to 15 residues. In germline, CDR1 is MNHEY, CDR2 SVGEGT. The CDR3: CASSYPGTGHYGYTF. CDR3 coding DNA: TGTGCCAGCAGTTACCCCGGGACAGGGCACTATGGCTACACCTTC.

This clone was observed a few times. The rearrangement joins TRBV7-2 to TRBJ1-2, with D perhaps matching TRBD1 (6 bases). The germline V and J ends were trimmed by 4 bases and 0 bases, with 9 bases remaining between them. In germline, CDR1 is SGHTA, CDR2 FQGNSA. The CDR3 contains 14 residues. In DNA form, the CDR3 reads TGTGCCAGCAGCTCCTGGACAGCTAACTATGGCTACACCTTC. Its translation is CASSSWTANYGYTF.

About this clone: An end of the junction differs from the germline gene, which may be a read error. The rearrangement joins TRBV11-3 to TRBJ2-2; 8 positions match TRBD2. Germline V gene data show CDR1 as SGHNT and CDR2 as YENEEA. The CDR3 sequence is 12 residues long. The CDR3 DNA reads as TGTGCCAGCAGCTTAACGGCGGGGGGGCTGTTTTTT. This sequence encodes CASSLTAGGLFF. The full variable domain, with the rest looked up from reference TRBV11-3 and TRBJ2-2, is EAGVVQSPRYKIIEKKQPVAFWCNPISGHNTLYWYLQNLGQGPELLIRYENEEAVDDSQLPKDRFSAERLKGVDSTLKIQPAELGDSAVYLCASSLTAGGLFFGEGSRLTVL.

V is TRBV7-8 and J is TRBJ1-6; the D is unclear. The V end was cut by 4 bases, the J end by 3 bases, with 10 bases between. The CDR3 totals 15 residues. CDR1 and CDR2 (germline): SGHVS, FQNEAQ. The chain's CDR3 is CASSSQTIYNSPLHF. The CDR3 nucleotides are TGTGCCAGCAGCTCCCAGACAATCTATAATTCACCCCTCCACTTT. The full variable domain, completed using reference TRBV7-8 and TRBJ1-6, is GAGVSQSPRYKVAKRGQDVALRCDPISGHVSLFWYQQALGQGPEFLTYFQNEAQLDKSGLPSDRFFAERPEGSVSTLKIQRTQQEDSAVYLCASSSQTIYNSPLHFGNGTRLTVT.

The V and J genes are TRBV27 and TRBJ1-5, with 8 bases identical to TRBD1. This CDR3 region has 17 residues. Unmatched junction bases numbered 10, after V lost 6 bases and J lost 0 bases. CDR1 is MNHEY, CDR2 SMNVEV, per germline (reference sequence). CDR3 sequence reads: CASSLRGLIGSNQPQHF. CDR3 DNA: TGTGCCAGCAGCCTCAGGGGGCTAATAGGTAGCAATCAGCCCCAGCATTTT.

V is TRBV27 and J is TRBJ1-6; 8 bases are a match to TRBD1. Looked up from germline, CDR1 is MNHEY and CDR2 is SMNVEV (reference sequence). CDR3 length equals 17 residues. V gave up 6 bases and J gave up 6 bases; unmatched junction bases: 13. CDR3 nucleotide sequence: TGTGCCAGCAGGCCCGGACAGGGTGAGGGGCCTAATTCACCCCTCCACTTT. It translates to CASRPGQGEGPNSPLHF.

This clone was picked up many times. The chain joins TRBV29-1 to TRBJ1-3; D remains ambiguous. Germline CDR1 SQVTM, CDR2 ANQGSEA. This CDR3 contains 13 residues. V was trimmed by 7 bases and J by 0 bases, leaving 10 bases between them. DNA for the CDR3: TGCAGCGCCCAAGCCTTCTCTGGAAACACCATATATTTT. Translation: CSAQAFSGNTIYF.

This clone appeared a single time. The chain employs TRBV28 and TRBJ1-1, with D possibly TRBD1 on 5 matching bases. Looked up from germline, CDR1 is MDHEN and CDR2 is SYDVKM. The CDR3 has 13 residues. V was clipped by 9 bases and J by 1 base, with 12 bases between them. The DNA of the CDR3 is TGTGCCAGTGGAGGGGCACCGAACACTGAAGCTTTCTTT. Translating gives CASGGAPNTEAFF.

The chain combines TRBV10-1 with TRBJ2-2, with D possibly matching TRBD2 (5 bases). V was trimmed by 6 bases and J by 0 bases, leaving 14 bases between them. The CDR3 length is 16 residues. Per the germline V gene, CDR1 is WNHNN and CDR2 is SYGVQD (reference sequence). CDR3 residues: CASSPRGAANTGELFF. CDR3 nucleotides: TGCGCCAGCAGCCCCCGGGGAGCGGCGAACACCGGGGAGCTGTTTTTT.

This chain connects TRBV7-9 to TRBJ2-7, with D uncertain. CDR3 length: 14 residues. CDR1 is SEHNR and CDR2 is FQNEAQ in the germline V gene (reference sequence). Trimming took 7 bases from V and 0 from J, leaving 13 bases between them. CDR3 bases: TGTGCCAGCACTCCACTCCATAGCTCCTACGAGCAGTACTTC. It codes for CASTPLHSSYEQYF.

V and J are TRBV9 and TRBJ2-2; D is perhaps TRBD2 (5 bases). The CDR3 totals 16 residues. V shed 3 bases and J shed 0 bases, with 12 bases lying between them. Germline V lookup: CDR1 SGDLS, CDR2 YYNGEE. In DNA, the CDR3 is TGTGCCAGCAGCGCCCGGACTGCCGCGAACACCGGGGAGCTGTTTTTT. This gives the protein CASSARTAANTGELFF.

This chain links TRBV15 with TRBJ2-3; 11 bases line up with TRBD1. V gave up 1 base and J gave up 4 bases; unmatched junction bases: 4. The CDR3 runs to 16 residues. The germline V gene encodes CDR1 LNHNV and CDR2 YYDKDF (reference sequence). The chain's CDR3 is CATSRGGTGGADTQYF. DNA for the CDR3: TGTGCCACCAGCAGAGGCGGGACAGGGGGTGCAGATACGCAGTATTTT.

The J gene is TRBJ1-2, the V gene TRBV4-2; no clear D gene. Deletions cut 0 bases from V and 5 bases from J, with 10 bases between. CDR1 and CDR2 from the germline V gene are LGHNA and YNFKEQ. There are 14 residues in the CDR3. The CDR3 bases are TGTGCCAGCAGCCAAGAAGTGGGCGGGTATGGCTACACCTTC. The encoded protein is CASSQEVGGYGYTF.

The chain's CDR3 is CASSVVARQDTQYF. The CDR3 region has the DNA TGTGCCAGCAGCGTAGTGGCCCGACAAGATACGCAGTATTTT. The chain has TRBV9 and TRBJ2-3, with no clear D. From germline, CDR1 is SGDLS and CDR2 YYNGEE. V was clipped by 0 bases and J by 5 bases, with 10 bases between them. This CDR3 spans 14 amino acids.

The gene calls are TRBV5-4 and TRBJ2-7, with 8 nucleotides matching TRBD2. The CDR3 has 15 residues. The germline gives CDR1 SGHNT, CDR2 YYREEE (reference sequence). The trim removed 3 bases at V and 4 bases at J, leaving 9 bases unmatched. CDR3 nucleotides: TGTGCCAGCAGCTCCCTTCGGGGGGGTCTTTACGAGCAGTACTTC. It yields the protein CASSSLRGGLYEQYF.

The J gene is TRBJ1-1, the V gene TRBV9, with a tentative D call TRBD1 (5 bases). Between the trimmed V and J ends, which lost 4 bases and 0 bases, there was a span of 16 bases. Germline CDR1 and CDR2: SGDLS and YYNGEE. The CDR3 is 16 residues long. CDR3 DNA sequence: TGTGCCAGCAGCTCCCGACAGATAAGCATGAACACTGAAGCTTTCTTT. It is translated as CASSSRQISMNTEAFF. Full variable domain (missing parts from reference TRBV9 and TRBJ1-1): DSGVTQTPKHLITATGQRVTLRCSPRSGDLSVYWYQQSLDQGLQFLIQYYNGEERAKGNILERFSAQQFPDLHSELNLSSLELGDSALYFCASSSRQISMNTEAFFGQGTRLTVV.

This clone was seen only once. The chain joins TRBV5-4 to TRBJ1-4, with TRBD1 as a possible D gene (5 bases). V lost 2 bases to trimming and J lost 4 bases, with 9 bases between them. The germline V gene has CDR1 SGHNT and CDR2 YYREEE (reference sequence). The CDR3 is made up of 14 amino acids. CDR3 amino acids: CASSLQARNEKLFF. The CDR3 DNA follows: TGTGCCAGCAGCTTACAGGCCCGTAATGAAAAACTGTTTTTT.

The sample holds a few counts of this clone. CDR3 sequence: CASSLKGTGRGYTF. The CDR3 coding sequence is TGTGCCAGCAGCTTAAAGGGCACAGGCCGTGGCTACACCTTC. V usage is TRBV7-8 and J usage is TRBJ1-2, with D perhaps matching TRBD1 (5 bases). The V gene lost 2 bases and the J gene lost 7 bases, with 14 bases spanning the gap. The germline gives CDR1 SGHVS, CDR2 FQNEAQ. This CDR3 contains 14 residues.

V usage is TRBV5-5 and J usage is TRBJ1-5; unclear D gene. The germline gives CDR1 SGHKS, CDR2 YYEKEE (reference sequence). V lost 3 bases and J 0 bases, leaving 13 bases between the germline ends. The CDR3 sequence is 16 residues long. The CDR3 nucleotides read TGTGCCAGCAGCTCTTTTGGCGACATTAGCAATCAGCCCCAGCATTTT. This translates into CASSSFGDISNQPQHF.

The gene calls are TRBV5-1 and TRBJ2-7; no firm D call. The ends were cut back, 0 bases at V and 7 bases at J, with 14 bases in the middle. Germline V CDR1 and CDR2: SGHRS, YFSETQ. The CDR3 length is 14 residues. In nucleotides, the CDR3 is TGCGCCAGCAGCTTGGAGGCCCTCCTCGGGGAGCAGTACTTC. As protein: CASSLEALLGEQYF.

The V gene is TRBV28, the J gene TRBJ1-2, with unresolved D. This CDR3 spans 15 amino acids. Germline assignment: CDR1 MDHEN and CDR2 SYDVKM. V lost 3 bases and J lost 4, with 15 bases in between. The CDR3 spells CASSLILPGGYGYTF. The CDR3 bases are TGTGCCAGCAGTTTGATCTTGCCCGGAGGCTATGGCTACACCTTC.

The V gene is TRBV7-2, the J gene TRBJ2-1; 9 bases fit TRBD2. J lost 0 bases, V lost 3 bases, and 9 bases had no gene match. This CDR3 region has 18 residues. CDR1 is SGHTA, CDR2 FQGNSA, per germline. The chain's CDR3 is CASSFPSSGETSYNEQFF. DNA of the CDR3: TGTGCCAGCAGCTTCCCCTCTAGCGGGGAGACCTCCTACAATGAGCAGTTCTTC.